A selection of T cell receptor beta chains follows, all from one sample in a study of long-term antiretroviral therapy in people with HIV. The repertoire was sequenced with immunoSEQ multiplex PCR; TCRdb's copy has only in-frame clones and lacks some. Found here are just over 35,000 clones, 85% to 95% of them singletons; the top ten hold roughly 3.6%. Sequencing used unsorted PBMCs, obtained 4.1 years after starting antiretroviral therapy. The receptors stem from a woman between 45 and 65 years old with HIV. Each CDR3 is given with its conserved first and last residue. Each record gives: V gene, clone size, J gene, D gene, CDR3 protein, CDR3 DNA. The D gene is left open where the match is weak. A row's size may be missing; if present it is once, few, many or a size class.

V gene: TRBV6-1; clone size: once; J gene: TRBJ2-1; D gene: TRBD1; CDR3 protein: CASSPRQGPYNEQFF; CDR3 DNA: TGTGCCAGCAGTCCCCGACAGGGTCCCTACAATGAGCAGTTCTTC
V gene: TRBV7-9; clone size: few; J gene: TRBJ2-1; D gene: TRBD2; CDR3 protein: CASSLEGTSHYNEQFF; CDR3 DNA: TGTGCCAGCAGCTTAGAGGGGACTAGCCACTACAATGAGCAGTTCTTC
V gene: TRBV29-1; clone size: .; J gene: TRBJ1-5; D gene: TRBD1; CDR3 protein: CSVGQGSNQPQHF; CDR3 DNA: TGCAGCGTAGGACAGGGAAGCAATCAGCCCCAGCATTTT
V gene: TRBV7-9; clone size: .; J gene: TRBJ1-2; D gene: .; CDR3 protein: CASSLALRGAGYGYTF; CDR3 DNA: TGTGCCAGCAGCTTAGCGCTCCGGGGGGCAGGGTATGGCTACACCTTC
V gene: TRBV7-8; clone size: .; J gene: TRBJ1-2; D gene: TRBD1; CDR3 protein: CASSLGDREFSGYTF; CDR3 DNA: TGTGCCAGCAGCTTAGGGGACAGGGAGTTCAGCGGCTACACCTTC
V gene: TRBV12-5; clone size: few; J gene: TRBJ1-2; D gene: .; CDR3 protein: CASGEGSSGYTF; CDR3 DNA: TGTGCTAGTGGAGAGGGATCCAGCGGCTACACCTTC
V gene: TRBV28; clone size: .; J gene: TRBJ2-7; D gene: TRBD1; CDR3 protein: CASSPGGTGVNEQYF; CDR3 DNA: TGTGCCAGCAGTCCCGGAGGGACAGGGGTCAACGAGCAGTACTTC
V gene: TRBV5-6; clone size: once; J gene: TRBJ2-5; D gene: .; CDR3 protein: CASSFGGEETQYF; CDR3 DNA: TGTGCCAGCAGCTTTGGAGGGGAGGAGACCCAGTACTTC
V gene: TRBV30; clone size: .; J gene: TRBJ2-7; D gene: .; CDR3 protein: CAWDSGSYYEQYF; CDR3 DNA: TGTGCCTGGGATAGTGGCTCCTACTACGAGCAGTACTTC
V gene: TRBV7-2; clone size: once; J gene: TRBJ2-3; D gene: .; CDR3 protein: CASSLGTSPGADTQYF; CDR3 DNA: TGTGCCAGCAGCTTAGGCACCTCACCAGGTGCAGATACGCAGTATTTT
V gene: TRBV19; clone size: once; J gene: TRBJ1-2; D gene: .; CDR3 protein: CASSINEAGRANYGYTF; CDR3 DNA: TGTGCCAGTAGTATAAATGAAGCGGGCAGGGCTAACTATGGCTACACCTTC
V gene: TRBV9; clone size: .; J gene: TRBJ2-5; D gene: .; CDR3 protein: CASSIDPEETQYF; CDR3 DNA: TGTGCCAGCAGCATCGACCCCGAAGAGACCCAGTACTTC
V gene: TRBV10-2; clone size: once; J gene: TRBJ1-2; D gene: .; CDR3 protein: CASSESYLRGGDGYTF; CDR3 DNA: TGCGCCAGCAGTGAGTCGTACTTGAGAGGGGGAGACGGCTACACCTTC
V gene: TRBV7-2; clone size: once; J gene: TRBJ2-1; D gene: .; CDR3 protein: CASSTGQSSYNEQFF; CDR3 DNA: TGTGCCAGCAGCACTGGACAGAGCTCCTACAATGAGCAGTTCTTC
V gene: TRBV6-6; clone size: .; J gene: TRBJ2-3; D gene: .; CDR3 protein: CASSYSGTPADTQYF; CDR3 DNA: TGTGCCAGCAGTTACTCGGGGACACCTGCTGATACGCAGTATTTT
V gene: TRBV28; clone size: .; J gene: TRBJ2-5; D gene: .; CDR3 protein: CASVEGRQETQYF; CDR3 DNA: TGTGCCAGCGTTGAGGGACGCCAAGAGACCCAGTACTTC
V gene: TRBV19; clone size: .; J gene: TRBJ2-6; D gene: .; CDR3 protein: CASSIGRASGANVLTF; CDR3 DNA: TGTGCCAGTAGTATAGGACGCGCCTCTGGGGCCAACGTCCTGACTTTC
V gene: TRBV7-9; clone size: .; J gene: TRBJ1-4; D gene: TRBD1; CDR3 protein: CASSPRPGQPNEKLFF; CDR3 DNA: TGTGCCAGCAGCCCACGACCGGGACAGCCTAATGAAAAACTGTTTTTT
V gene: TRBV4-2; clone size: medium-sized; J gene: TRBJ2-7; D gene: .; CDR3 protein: CASSQGRQVERYF; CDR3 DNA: TGTGCCAGCAGCCAAGGTCGACAGGTTGAACGGTACTTC
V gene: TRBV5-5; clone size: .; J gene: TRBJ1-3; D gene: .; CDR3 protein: CASSPSSGGGNTIYF; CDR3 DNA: TGTGCCAGCAGCCCGTCATCCGGGGGAGGAAACACCATATATTTT
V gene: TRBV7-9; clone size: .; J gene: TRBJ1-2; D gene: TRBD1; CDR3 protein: CASSSWDRDGYTF; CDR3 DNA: TGTGCCAGCAGCTCCTGGGACAGGGATGGCTACACCTTC
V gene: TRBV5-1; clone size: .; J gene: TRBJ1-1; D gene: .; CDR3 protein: CASSLGGTRNTEAFF; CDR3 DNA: TGCGCCAGCAGCTTAGGCGGGACACGGAACACTGAAGCTTTCTTT
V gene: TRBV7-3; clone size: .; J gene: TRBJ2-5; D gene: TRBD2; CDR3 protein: CASSLGLAGGLETQYF; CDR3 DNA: TGTGCCAGCAGCCTTGGGCTAGCGGGGGGGCTGGAGACCCAGTACTTC
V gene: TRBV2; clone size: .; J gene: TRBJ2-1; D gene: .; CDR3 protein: CASTYAQGSNEQFF; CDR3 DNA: TGTGCCAGCACATATGCACAGGGAAGCAATGAGCAGTTCTTC
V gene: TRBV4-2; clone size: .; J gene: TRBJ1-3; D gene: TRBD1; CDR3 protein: CASSQARTGFGNTIYF; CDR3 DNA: TGTGCCAGCAGCCAAGCTAGGACAGGGTTCGGAAACACCATATATTTT
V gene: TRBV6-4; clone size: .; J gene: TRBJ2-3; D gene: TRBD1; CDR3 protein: CASSITGAGSTDTQYF; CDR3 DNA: TGTGCCAGCAGTATCACAGGGGCCGGCTCCACAGATACGCAGTATTTT
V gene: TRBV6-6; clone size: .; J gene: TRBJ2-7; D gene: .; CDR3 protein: CASSSRTNHYEQYF; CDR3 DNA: TGTGCCAGCAGTTCGAGGACCAACCACTACGAGCAGTACTTC
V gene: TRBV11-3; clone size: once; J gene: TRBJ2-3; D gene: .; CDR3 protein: CASSLEPDTQYF; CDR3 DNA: TGTGCCAGCAGCTTAGAACCAGATACGCAGTATTTT
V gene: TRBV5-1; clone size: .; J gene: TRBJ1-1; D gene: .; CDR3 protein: CASSLEGVDTEAFF; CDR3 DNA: TGCGCCAGCAGCTTGGAAGGGGTCGACACTGAAGCTTTCTTT
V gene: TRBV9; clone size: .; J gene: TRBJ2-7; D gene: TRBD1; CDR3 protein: CASRDSTYEQYF; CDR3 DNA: TGTGCCAGCCGGGACAGTACCTACGAGCAGTACTTC
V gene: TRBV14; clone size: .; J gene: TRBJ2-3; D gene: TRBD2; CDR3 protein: CASSSPFGASGVLDTQYF; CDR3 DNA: TGTGCCAGCAGCTCACCATTTGGCGCTAGCGGTGTTTTAGATACGCAGTATTTT
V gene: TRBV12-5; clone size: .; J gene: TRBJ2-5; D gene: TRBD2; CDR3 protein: CASGLPRGGLETQYF; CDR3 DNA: TGTGCTAGTGGCCTACCCCGGGGGGGCCTAGAGACCCAGTACTTC
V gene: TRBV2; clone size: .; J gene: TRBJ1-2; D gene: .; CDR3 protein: CASRLGKFTF; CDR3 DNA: TGTGCCAGTCGGTTGGGGAAGTTCACCTTC
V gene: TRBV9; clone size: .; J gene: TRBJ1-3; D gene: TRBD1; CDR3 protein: CASSATGGGNTIYF; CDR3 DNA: TGTGCCAGCAGCGCGACAGGGGGAGGAAACACCATATATTTT
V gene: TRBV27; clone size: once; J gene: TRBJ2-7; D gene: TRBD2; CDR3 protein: CASSLSGARIYEQYF; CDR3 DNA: TGTGCCAGCAGTTTAAGCGGGGCCCGTATATACGAGCAGTACTTC
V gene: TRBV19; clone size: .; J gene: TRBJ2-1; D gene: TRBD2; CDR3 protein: CASRQGGNEQFF; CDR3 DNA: TGTGCCAGTAGGCAGGGAGGGAATGAGCAGTTCTTC
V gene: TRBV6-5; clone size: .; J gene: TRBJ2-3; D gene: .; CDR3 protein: CASSGGSRTDTQYF; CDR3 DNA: TGTGCCAGCAGTGGTGGTAGCAGGACAGATACGCAGTATTTT
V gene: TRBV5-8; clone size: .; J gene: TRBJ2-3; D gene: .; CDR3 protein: CASSFTGLDTQYF; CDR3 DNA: TGTGCCAGCAGCTTTACAGGGCTAGATACGCAGTATTTT
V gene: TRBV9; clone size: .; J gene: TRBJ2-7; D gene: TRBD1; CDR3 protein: CASSPPPGQGAYEQYF; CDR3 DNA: TGTGCCAGCAGCCCCCCCCCGGGACAGGGGGCCTACGAGCAGTACTTC
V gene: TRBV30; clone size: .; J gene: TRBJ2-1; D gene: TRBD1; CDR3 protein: CAWSASGGGEFF; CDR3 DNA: TGTGCCTGGAGTGCCTCAGGGGGCGGTGAGTTCTTC
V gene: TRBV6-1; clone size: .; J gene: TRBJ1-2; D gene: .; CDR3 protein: CASSLDSLGNYGYTF; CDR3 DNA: TGTGCCAGCAGCCTAGACAGCCTGGGGAACTATGGCTACACCTTC
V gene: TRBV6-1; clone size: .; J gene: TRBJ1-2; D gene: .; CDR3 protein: CASSEYTNYGYTF; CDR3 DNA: TGTGCCAGCAGTGAATACACCAACTATGGCTACACCTTC
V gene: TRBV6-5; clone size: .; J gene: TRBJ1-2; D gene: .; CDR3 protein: CASSRGKVALTF; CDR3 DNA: TGTGCCAGCAGCCGAGGGAAGGTGGCCCTCACCTTC
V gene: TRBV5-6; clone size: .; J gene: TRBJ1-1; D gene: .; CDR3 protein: CASSLALSLASTEAFF; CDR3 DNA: TGTGCCAGCAGCTTGGCCTTATCCTTGGCGAGCACTGAAGCTTTCTTT
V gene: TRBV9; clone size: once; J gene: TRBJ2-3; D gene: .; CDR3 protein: CASSPWAGDTDTQYF; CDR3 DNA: TGTGCCAGCAGCCCCTGGGCAGGGGACACAGATACGCAGTATTTT
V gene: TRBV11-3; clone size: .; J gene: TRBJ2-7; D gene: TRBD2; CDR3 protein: CASSLGSGGYEQYF; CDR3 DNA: TGTGCCAGCAGCTTAGGGTCGGGGGGCTACGAGCAGTACTTC
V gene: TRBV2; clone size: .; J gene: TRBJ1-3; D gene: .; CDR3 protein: CASSTLPDTIYF; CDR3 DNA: TGTGCCAGCAGTACTCTTCCGGACACCATATATTTT
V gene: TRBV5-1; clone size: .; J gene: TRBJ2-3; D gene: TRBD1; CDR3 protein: CASSVGLGTGDSTDTQYF; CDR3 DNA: TGCGCCAGCAGCGTGGGCTTAGGGACAGGGGATAGCACAGATACGCAGTATTTT
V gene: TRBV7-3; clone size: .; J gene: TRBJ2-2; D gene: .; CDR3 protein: CASSPRSSSSTGELFF; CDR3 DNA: TGTGCCAGCAGCCCCCGATCGTCATCGAGCACCGGGGAGCTGTTTTTT
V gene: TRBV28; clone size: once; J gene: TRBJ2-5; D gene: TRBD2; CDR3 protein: CASSLAGGLQETQYF; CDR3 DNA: TGTGCCAGCAGTTTGGCGGGGGGGCTTCAAGAGACCCAGTACTTC
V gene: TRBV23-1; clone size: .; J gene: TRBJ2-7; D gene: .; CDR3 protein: CASSQSVDLGKDRPYEQYF; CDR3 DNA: TGCGCCAGCAGTCAATCTGTGGATTTGGGTAAAGACCGACCCTACGAGCAGTACTTC
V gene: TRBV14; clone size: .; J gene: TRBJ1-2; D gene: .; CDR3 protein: CASRPLGGVKVDGYTF; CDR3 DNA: TGTGCCAGCAGGCCCCTGGGTGGGGTAAAGGTGGATGGCTACACCTTC